Presented here are 21 T cell receptor beta chains from one specimen sequenced in a study of blood T cell dynamics during melanoma immunotherapy. The assay was immunoSEQ multiplex PCR, and TCRdb's table has in-frame clones only and misses some. The repertoire holds about 9,700 clones, with about 90% as singletons. Time point specified: pre-treatment baseline. Source: blood, taken from a patient treated with checkpoint blockade. All receptors come from a human donor with melanoma.

This chain connects TRBV27 to TRBJ1-1; a weak D match, TRBD1 (6 bases). The ends were cut back, 5 bases at V and 5 bases at J, with 21 bases in the middle. This CDR3 is built from 16 residues. CDR1 MNHEY and CDR2 SMNVEV come from the germline V gene (reference sequence). The CDR3 loop reads CASSPRLGGGWTEAFF. The CDR3, as DNA: TGTGCCAGCAGTCCCCGTTTGGGGGGCGGGTGGACTGAAGCTTTCTTT.

The V call is TRBV14, the J call TRBJ2-7, with no clear D. CDR3 length: 14 amino acids. Per germline, CDR1 SGHDN and CDR2 FVKESK. V was cut by 5 bases and J by 5 bases, with 16 bases left in between. The CDR3 coding sequence is TGTGCCAGCAGCGACTGGGCCCCATGGGACGAGCAGTACTTC. It is translated as CASSDWAPWDEQYF.

This chain connects TRBV13 to TRBJ2-5, with D possibly being TRBD2 (7 bases). Trimming removed 0 bases from V and 5 bases from J, with 13 bases in between. CDR1 and CDR2 (germline): PRHDT, FYEKMQ (reference sequence). This CDR3 contains 15 residues. CDR3 nucleotide sequence: TGTGCCAGCAGCTTAGGCGGCGGGGGCGGGGAGACCCAGTACTTC. Its protein product is CASSLGGGGGETQYF.

The CDR3 bases are TGTGCCAGCAGCTTGAGGGCTAGCTCCTACAATGAGCAGTTCTTC. This encodes CASSLRASSYNEQFF. This chain connects TRBV5-4 to TRBJ2-1; no clear D gene. CDR3 length: 15 amino acids. V lost 1 base to trimming and J lost 0 bases, with 8 bases between them. Germline CDR1 reads SGHNT; CDR2 reads YYREEE (reference sequence).

The chain is built from TRBV5-6 and TRBJ2-2; D not certain. The CDR3 consists of 11 residues. The germline V gene has CDR1 SGHDT and CDR2 YYEEEE. Trimming pared 3 bases from V and 4 bases from J, leaving 1 base between. The CDR3 loop reads CASSSTGELFF. The CDR3 DNA follows: TGTGCCAGCAGCTCCACCGGGGAGCTGTTTTTT.

The gene calls are TRBV6-5 and TRBJ2-7, with 7 bases identical to TRBD1. Per the germline V gene, CDR1 is MNHEY and CDR2 is SVGAGI. The junction had 7 bases not matched to a gene; V was cut back by 5 bases and J by 3 bases. This CDR3 is built from 14 residues. The CDR3 sequence is CASSQYRGLYEQYF. In DNA, the CDR3 is TGTGCCAGCAGTCAGTACAGGGGCCTCTACGAGCAGTACTTC.

The chain has TRBV28 and TRBJ2-7, with D perhaps matching TRBD1 (5 bases). CDR1 is MDHEN, CDR2 SYDVKM, per germline. The ends were cut back, 8 bases at V and 2 bases at J, with 13 bases in the middle. The CDR3 runs 13 residues. CDR3 in amino acids: CASQPTGPYEQYF. In DNA, the CDR3 is TGTGCCAGCCAGCCCACAGGCCCCTACGAGCAGTACTTC. The full variable domain, its missing parts supplied by reference TRBV28 and TRBJ2-7, is DVKVTQSSRYLVKRTGEKVFLECVQDMDHENMFWYRQDPGLGLRLIYFSYDVKMKEKGDIPEGYSVSREKKERFSLILESASTNQTSMYLCASQPTGPYEQYFGPGTRLTVT.

The J gene is TRBJ2-1, the V gene TRBV19; TRBD2 agrees at 11 bases. Looked up from germline, CDR1 is LNHDA and CDR2 is SQIVND (reference sequence). The CDR3 loop spans 14 amino acids. The junction had 8 bases not matched to a gene; V was cut back by 7 bases and J by 9 bases. CDR3 sequence reads: CASKALAGVVEQFF. DNA for the CDR3: TGTGCCAGTAAGGCACTAGCGGGAGTGGTTGAGCAGTTCTTC. The full variable domain, in which reference TRBV19 and TRBJ2-1 provide the parts outside the CDR3, is DGGITQSPKYLFRKEGQNVTLSCEQNLNHDAMYWYRQDPGQGLRLIYYSQIVNDFQKGDIAEGYSVSREKKESFPLTVTSAQKNPTAFYLCASKALAGVVEQFFGPGTRLTVL.

As for this clone: Germline and junction disagree at one end, which may indicate a read error. The J gene is TRBJ2-2, the V gene TRBV19, with TRBD2 identical over 8 bases. CDR3 length: 14 residues. CDR1 is LNHDA, CDR2 SQIVND, per germline (reference sequence). The CDR3 coding sequence is TGTGCCAGTAGCATAGCGGGGCCCACCGGGGAGCTGTTTTTT. This gives the protein CASSIAGPTGELFF. The complete variable domain, with remaining parts taken from reference TRBV19 and TRBJ2-2, reads DGGITQSPKYLFRKEGQNVTLSCEQNLNHDAMYWYRQDPGQGLRLIYYSQIVNDFQKGDIAEGYSVSREKKESFPLTVTSAQKNPTAFYLCASSIAGPTGELFFGEGSRLTVL.

The chain is built from TRBV7-6 and TRBJ2-1; 10 nucleotides line up with TRBD2. The CDR3 spans 18 residues. In germline, CDR1 is SGHVS, CDR2 FNYEAQ. V dropped 0 bases and J dropped 4; count of bases not matched to a gene: 9. The CDR3 reads CASSLANPLAGRYNEQFF. As DNA, the CDR3 is TGTGCCAGCAGCTTAGCGAATCCACTAGCGGGAAGGTACAATGAGCAGTTCTTC.

The chain recombines TRBV4-3 with TRBJ1-1; TRBD1 might be the D (5 bases). The CDR3 totals 16 residues. CDR1 and CDR2 (germline): LGHNA, YSLEER. Trimming stripped 3 bases from V and 1 base from J, with 15 bases between. The CDR3 loop is CASSHLPGQQNTEAFF. The CDR3 coding sequence is TGCGCCAGCAGCCATCTCCCAGGGCAGCAGAACACTGAAGCTTTCTTT.

The chain couples TRBV7-8 to TRBJ1-3; 8 bases are a match to TRBD1. CDR3 length: 14 residues. Germline V gene sequence: CDR1 SGHVS, CDR2 FQNEAQ. V was clipped by 1 base and J by 5 bases; unmatched bases: 1. The CDR3 DNA is TGTGCCAGCAGCTTAGGGGACAGGAGAAACACCATATATTTT. Its translation: CASSLGDRRNTIYF.

The genes are TRBV10-2 and TRBJ2-5; the D is unclear. The CDR3 runs 13 residues. The V end was cut by 4 bases, the J end by 2 bases, with 8 bases between. The V gene's germline CDR1 is WSHSY and CDR2 SAAADI. CDR3 residues: CASSAGPQETQYF. The DNA of the CDR3 is TGCGCCAGCAGTGCCGGACCGCAAGAGACCCAGTACTTC.

The chain combines TRBV2 with TRBJ2-4; 8 bases align to TRBD2. Germline loops: CDR1 SNHLY, CDR2 FYNNEI. After removal of 9 bases from V and 1 base from J, the junction contained 2 bases not matched to a gene. The CDR3 is 13 amino acids. The CDR3 protein is CARREAAKNIQYF. As DNA, the CDR3 is TGTGCCAGGCGGGAGGCGGCCAAAAACATTCAGTACTTC.

The genes are TRBV27 and TRBJ2-5, with D perhaps TRBD2 (5 bases). This CDR3 has 14 amino acids. Germline-derived CDR1 and CDR2 are MNHEY and SMNVEV (reference sequence). Trimming pared 2 bases from V and 2 bases from J, leaving 9 bases between. The chain's CDR3 is CASSLRSGQETQYF. CDR3 DNA sequence: TGTGCCAGCAGTTTACGGAGCGGACAAGAGACCCAGTACTTC.

This clone has a handful of counts. The gene calls are TRBV6-1 and TRBJ1-1; D unclear. Trimming left V 0 bases short and J 5 bases short, with 13 bases between. Per germline, CDR1 MNHNS and CDR2 SASEGT. This CDR3 region has 15 residues. The CDR3 DNA follows: TGTGCCAGCAGTGAAGCGGGAAGAGGGCGGACTGAAGCTTTCTTT. As protein: CASSEAGRGRTEAFF.

The V gene is TRBV5-1, the J gene TRBJ2-3, with TRBD1 as a possible D gene (6 bases). Germline values: CDR1 SGHRS, CDR2 YFSETQ. With 0 bases removed from V and 5 bases from J, the gap between germline ends came to 10 bases. The CDR3 covers 14 residues. The CDR3 coding sequence is TGCGCCAGCAGCTTGGGCCAGGGACAAGATACGCAGTATTTT. It codes for CASSLGQGQDTQYF.

The chain has TRBV19 and TRBJ2-3; 8 positions match TRBD2. The ends lost 5 bases at V and 2 bases at J; junction bases unmatched: 6. Germline V CDR1 and CDR2: LNHDA, SQIVND (reference sequence). The CDR3 has 15 amino acids. CDR3 DNA sequence: TGTGCCAGTAGTGTGGTAGCGGGACCCACAGATACGCAGTATTTT. It is translated as CASSVVAGPTDTQYF.

This clone was seen only once. The chain employs TRBV21-1 and TRBJ2-3; the DNA was not used to check the table's D call, TRBD2. TRBV21-1 is deemed a pseudogene. The CDR3 is made up of 17 amino acids. The CDR3 DNA is TGTGCCAGCAGCAAAGGAGGCAGGACTAATAGCACAGATACGCAGTATTTT. This codes for CASSKGGRTNSTDTQYF.

The gene calls are TRBV7-8 and TRBJ2-1, with 16 positions matching TRBD2. V lost 8 bases to trimming and J lost 4 bases; unmatched junction nucleotides: 8. Germline V gives CDR1 SGHVS, CDR2 FQNEAQ. The length of the CDR3 is 17 residues. This chain's CDR3 is CASHPGLAGGKYNEQFF. The CDR3 region has the DNA TGTGCCAGCCACCCGGGACTAGCGGGAGGGAAATACAATGAGCAGTTCTTC.

As for this clone: At one end the junction does not follow the germline gene, possibly because of a read error. This chain joins TRBV10-3 and TRBJ2-7, with TRBD2 matching over 8 bases. The germline V gene has CDR1 ENHRY and CDR2 SYGVKD. CDR3 length: 13 residues. This chain's CDR3 is CAISEREGLRGPF. The CDR3 region has the DNA TGTGCCATCAGTGAGCGGGAGGGCCTCCGGGGGCCCTTC.